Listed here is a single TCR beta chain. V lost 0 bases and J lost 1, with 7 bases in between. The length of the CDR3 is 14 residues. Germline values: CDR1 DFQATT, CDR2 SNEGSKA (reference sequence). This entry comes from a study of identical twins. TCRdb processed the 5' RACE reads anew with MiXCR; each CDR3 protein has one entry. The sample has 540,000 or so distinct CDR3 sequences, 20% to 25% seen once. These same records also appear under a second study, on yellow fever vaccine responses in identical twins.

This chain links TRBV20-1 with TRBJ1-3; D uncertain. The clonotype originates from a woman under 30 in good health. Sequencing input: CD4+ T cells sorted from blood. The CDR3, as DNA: TGCAGTGCTAGAGAGGCGGGGTCTGGAAACACCATATATTTT. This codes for CSAREAGSGNTIYF.